This entry is about one T cell receptor (beta chain). The source of the sample is a study of blood T cell repertoires in COVID-19. Whole-study context: COVID-19 samples from acute and convalescent phases originated in the United States, Italy and Spain. PBMCs, B-cell-depleted T cells, or T cells provided the cDNA or gDNA that made up the material.

Authors' processing steps: Using reference gene primer amplification, nucleated cell counts were estimated. The data were produced by immunoSEQ multiplex PCR, yet TCRdb's version contains in-frame clones alone and is incomplete. V, J and clone size were drawn from that table, and D and trimming were deduced from the DNA. The sample lists hundreds of thousands of clones, 75% to 90% occurring once. In germline, CDR1 is LNHDA, CDR2 SQIVND (reference sequence). V was pared by 3 bases and J by 5 bases, with 9 bases between. The CDR3 extends over 13 amino acids. Participant ages covered about 18 to 95 years across 24 US areas.

The genes are TRBV19 and TRBJ2-3; D gene ambiguous. Sequenced: PBMCs or T cells enriched from blood (not recorded which). This clonotype was obtained from a woman in her forties with acute COVID-19. The CDR3 DNA reads as TGTGCCAGTAGTATTTACGGGTTAGATACGCAGTATTTT. This encodes CASSIYGLDTQYF.